This paragraph covers one T cell receptor beta chain sequence. Its antigen is still unknown. Qualities for individual bases were not recorded, and no much larger clone is one base off. The CDR1 and CDR2 encoded by the germline V gene are SNHLY and FYNNEI. Measured from the cysteine to the phenylalanine, the CDR3 is 17 residues long. This entry keeps only the CDR3 DNA: 51 bases, framed from base 1. The V and J ends are trimmed by 3 bases and 3 bases, leaving 20 bases between them. This entry is derived from a study of control samples from healthy donors and cancer patients (dated by TCRdb to 2018 to 2020). Libraries were made using the immunoSEQ multiplex PCR assay. The clones in this table, taken by TCRdb from immuneACCESS, are in-frame only. Not every clone is retained; where verified, under half of the shortfall comes from an unresolved V gene, and the cause of the rest is unknown. The sample profile shows 210,000 or so clones; 90% to 95% of them were found once. The top ten clones comprise over 1.5% of the sample.

This clonotype was obtained from a young man in good health. The rearranged chain carries TRBV2 and TRBJ1-1; the D region possibly corresponds to TRBD1 (5 bases align). The sequencing input was blood. The bases are TGTGCCAGCAGTGAGGTCGCCAGGGACCTTCAGGACACTGAAGCTTTCTTT. It encodes CASSEVARDLQDTEAFF.